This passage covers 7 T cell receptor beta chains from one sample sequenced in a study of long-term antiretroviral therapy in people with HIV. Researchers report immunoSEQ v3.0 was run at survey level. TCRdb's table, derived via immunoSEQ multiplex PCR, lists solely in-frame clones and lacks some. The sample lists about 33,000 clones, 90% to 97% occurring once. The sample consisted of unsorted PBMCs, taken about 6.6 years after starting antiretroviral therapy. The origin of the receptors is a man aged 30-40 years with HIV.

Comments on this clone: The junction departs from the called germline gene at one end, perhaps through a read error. The CDR3 sequence is CASSKDTGDSPLHF. Here the CDR3 DNA reads TGCGCCAGCAGCAAAGATACGGGGGATTCACCCCTCCACTTT. The chain combines TRBV4-3 with TRBJ1-6; D might be TRBD1 (5 bases). The CDR3 sequence is 14 residues long. Germline V gives CDR1 LGHNA, CDR2 YSLEER.

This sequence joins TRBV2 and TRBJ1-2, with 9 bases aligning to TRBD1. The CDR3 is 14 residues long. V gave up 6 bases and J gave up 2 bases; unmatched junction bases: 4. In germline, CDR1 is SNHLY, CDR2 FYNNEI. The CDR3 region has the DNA TGTGCCAGCAGGGACAGGGGACCCAACTATGGCTACACCTTC. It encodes CASRDRGPNYGYTF.

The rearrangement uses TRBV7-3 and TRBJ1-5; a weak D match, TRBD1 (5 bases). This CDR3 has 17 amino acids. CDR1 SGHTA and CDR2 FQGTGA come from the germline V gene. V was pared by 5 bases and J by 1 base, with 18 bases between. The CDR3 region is CASSLGGGTMSNQPQHF. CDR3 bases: TGTGCCAGCAGCCTTGGGGGGGGGACGATGAGCAATCAGCCCCAGCATTTT.

The CDR3 spells CASSPQGAGYTF. The CDR3 nucleotides are TGTGCCAGCAGTCCTCAGGGGGCTGGCTACACCTTC. V usage is TRBV6-6 and J usage is TRBJ1-2; 8 positions match TRBD1. The V gene end was trimmed by 5 bases and the J gene end by 7 bases; junction bases not matched to a gene: 3. The length of the CDR3 is 12 residues. Looked up from germline, CDR1 is MNHNY and CDR2 is SVGAGI (reference sequence).

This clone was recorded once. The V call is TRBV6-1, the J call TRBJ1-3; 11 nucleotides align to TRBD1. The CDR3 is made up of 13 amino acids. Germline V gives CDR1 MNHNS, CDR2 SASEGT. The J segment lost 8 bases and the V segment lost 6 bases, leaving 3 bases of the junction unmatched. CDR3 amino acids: CASRDRGRDTIYF. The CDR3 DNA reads TGTGCCAGCAGGGACAGGGGGCGGGACACCATATATTTT.

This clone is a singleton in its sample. In nucleotides, the CDR3 is TGTGCCAGCAGCTTGGACGGGCTGAGAGGGAACACTGAAGCTTTCTTT. Amino acids: CASSLDGLRGNTEAFF. This chain connects TRBV5-4 to TRBJ1-1; no reliable D call. This CDR3 has 16 residues. The V gene's germline CDR1 is SGHNT and CDR2 YYREEE (reference sequence). V lost 0 bases and J lost 1, with 13 bases in between. Supplemented by reference TRBV5-4 and TRBJ1-1, the full variable domain reads ETGVTQSPTHLIKTRGQQVTLRCSSQSGHNTVSWYQQALGQGPQFIFQYYREEENGRGNFPPRFSGLQFPNYSSELNVNALELDDSALYLCASSLDGLRGNTEAFFGQGTRLTVV.

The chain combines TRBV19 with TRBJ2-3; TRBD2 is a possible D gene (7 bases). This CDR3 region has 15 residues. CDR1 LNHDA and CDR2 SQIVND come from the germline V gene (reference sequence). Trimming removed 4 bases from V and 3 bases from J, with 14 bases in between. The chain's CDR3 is CASSSYREGTDTQYF. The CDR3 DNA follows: TGTGCCAGTAGTAGCTACAGGGAGGGGACAGATACGCAGTATTTT.